The following is a TCR beta chain sequence with its context. The target antigen is unknown. This sample was included in a study of CXCR3-negative and CXCR3-positive naive CD8 T cells. General study results and limits: Memory cells showed distinct TRBV-TRBJ patterns, while the two naive subsets matched. Naive cells that were CXCR3-positive had more hydrophobic TRB CDR3s (compared with CXCR3-negative naive cells).

Naive CD8+ T cells showed CD45RO-CCR7+CD27+CD95-. The authors prepared UMI-labeled TRB cDNA libraries by 5' RACE. TCRdb processed the 5' RACE reads again and assigns one entry to each CDR3 protein, with no DNA. The sample includes 130,000 to 150,000 distinct CDR3 sequences. The germline V gene encodes CDR1 LGHNA and CDR2 YNFKEQ. The CDR3 contains 18 residues. The chain has TRBV4-2 and TRBJ2-5; TCRdb's D call of TRBD2 is untestable without DNA. The TCR was taken from a human donor in good health. Some clones in this sample may be carry-over from other donors' samples. Sequencing was done on a sample of naive CXCR3+ CD8+ T cells from blood. Documented subset: CD45RO-CCR7+CD27+CD95- naive CD8+ T cells expressing CXCR3 (TNR3+). CDR3: CASSQTAGRTSGKETQYF.